This T cell receptor beta chain derives from a study of blood T cell repertoires in COVID-19. In the study overall: The samples span acute and convalescent COVID-19 from the United States, Italy and Spain. In each case, the material was cDNA or gDNA derived from T cells, B-cell-depleted T cells, or PBMCs.

Trimming removed 6 bases from V and 7 bases from J; junction bases left unmatched: 17. There are 17 residues in the CDR3. Germline CDR1 SGHRS, CDR2 YFSETQ. Original data processing: Nucleated cell number was recorded as an estimate derived from reference gene primer amplification. Profiled with immunoSEQ multiplex PCR; TCRdb holds only in-frame clones, not every one. The V and J calls and clone size were taken over from that table, and D and trimming were inferred from the DNA. The table includes 80,000 to 100,000 clones, 70% to 90% detected once. The receptor's source is a woman older than 75 in a cohort sampled during active or convalescent COVID-19. The V and J genes are TRBV5-1 and TRBJ2-1; 9 nucleotides agree with TRBD1. The sequencing sample was made of peripheral blood. The CDR3 sequence: CASTLLAGTGSRNEQFF. Written as DNA, the CDR3 is TGCGCCAGCACCCTCCTGGCCGGGACAGGGTCTAGGAATGAGCAGTTCTTC.